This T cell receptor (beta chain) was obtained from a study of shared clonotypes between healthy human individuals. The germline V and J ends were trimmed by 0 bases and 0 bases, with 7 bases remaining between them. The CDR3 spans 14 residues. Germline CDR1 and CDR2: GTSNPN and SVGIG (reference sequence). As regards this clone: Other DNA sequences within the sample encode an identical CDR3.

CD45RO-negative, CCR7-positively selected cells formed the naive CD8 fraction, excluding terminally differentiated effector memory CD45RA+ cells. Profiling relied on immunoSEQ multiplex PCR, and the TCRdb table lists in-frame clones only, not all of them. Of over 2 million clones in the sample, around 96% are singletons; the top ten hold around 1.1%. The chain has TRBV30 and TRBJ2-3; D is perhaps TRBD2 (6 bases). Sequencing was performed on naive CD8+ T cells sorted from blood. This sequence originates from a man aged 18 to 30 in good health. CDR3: CAWSVGGSTDTQYF. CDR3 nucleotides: TGTGCCTGGAGTGTCGGAGGGAGCACAGATACGCAGTATTTT.